The TCR beta chain under discussion was sequenced for a study of OX40 agonist ivuxolimab in advanced cancers. TCRdb's copy holds only in-frame clones and misses some; the assay was immunoSEQ multiplex PCR. The table shows around 90,000 clones, with approximately 89% occurring only once. This CDR3 is built from 14 residues. After removal of 6 bases from V and 9 bases from J, the junction contained 9 bases not matched to a gene. Germline V gene data show CDR1 as SGHNT and CDR2 as YYREEE (reference sequence). The sequencing used CD4+ or CD8+ T cells sorted from blood, collected in a trial of the OX40 agonist ivuxolimab. The chain joins TRBV5-4 to TRBJ2-1, with 10 bases fitting TRBD2. This receptor was taken from an adult with an advanced solid tumor such as melanoma, head and neck, liver or kidney cancer. In nucleotides, the CDR3 is TGTGCCAGCACCGGGACTAGCGTCAATCGTGAGCAGTTCTTC. This codes for CASTGTSVNREQFF.